These T cell receptor beta chains were read from a single sample in a study of blood T cell repertoires in COVID-19. TCRdb keeps only in-frame clones here, not all; method: immunoSEQ multiplex PCR. The repertoire includes 170,000 or so clones, 90% to 95% of them detected once, and approximately 0.5% sits in the top ten. The sample comprised peripheral blood. All receptors derive from a man between 50 and 59 years old with acute or convalescent COVID-19. Both conserved end residues are part of each CDR3. The D gene is left open where the match is weak. Size tells how often a clone was seen (once, few, many) or the class of an expanded clone, and some rows leave it out.

TRBJ2-1 15 TRBV27 . TRBD1 TGTGCCAGCAGTTTCCCGACAGGGTCCTACAATGAGCAGTTCTTC CASSFPTGSYNEQFF
TRBJ2-3 17 TRBV7-9 . TRBD2 TGTGCCAGCAGCAGAGATCAACTAGCGGGAGTAGGAGATACGCAGTATTTT CASSRDQLAGVGDTQYF
TRBJ2-5 14 TRBV7-9 . . TGTGCCAGCAGCCCCGGTCACCGCCAAGAGACCCAGTACTTC CASSPGHRQETQYF
TRBJ1-2 12 TRBV2 . . TGTGCCAGCGGGGGGGGATCCTATGGCTACACCTTC CASGGGSYGYTF
TRBJ2-5 15 TRBV27 . . TGTGCCAGCAGTTCGTATAGCGAGGGGGAAGAGACCCAGTACTTC CASSSYSEGEETQYF
TRBJ1-1 14 TRBV27 . . TGTGCCAGCAGTCCCCTCGGGGGGGACACTGAAGCTTTCTTT CASSPLGGDTEAFF
TRBJ2-2 14 TRBV19 . TRBD2 TGTGCCAGTAGTTCGGGAGGTAACACCGGGGAGCTGTTTTTT CASSSGGNTGELFF
TRBJ1-5 13 TRBV27 . . TGTGCCAGCAGTGACGGGGGGGCGGGACCCCAGCATTTT CASSDGGAGPQHF
TRBJ2-7 16 TRBV24-1 . . TGTGCCACCAGTGGCGAAATACAGGGCACAGGTTACGAGCAGTACTTC CATSGEIQGTGYEQYF
TRBJ2-1 15 TRBV19 . . TGTGCCAGTAGTATCCCCTCGACAAGTAACAATGAGCAGTTCTTC CASSIPSTSNNEQFF
TRBJ1-2 12 TRBV19 . . TGTGCCAGTAGAGGCGGTGTCTATGGCTACACCTTC CASRGGVYGYTF
TRBJ1-3 16 TRBV3-1/TRBV3-2 once . TGTGCCAGCAGCCAAGGCGGGGGGATCGGTGGAAACACCATATATTTT CASSQGGGIGGNTIYF
TRBJ2-7 14 TRBV3-1/TRBV3-2 . . TGTGCCAGCAGTGAATCGGGGGTAGGCTACGAGCAGTACTTC CASSESGVGYEQYF
TRBJ1-4 14 TRBV4-2 . . TGTGCCAGCAGCCAAGTTGGGGGAGGTGAAAAACTGTTTTTT CASSQVGGGEKLFF
TRBJ2-7 14 TRBV24-1 . . TGTGCCACCAGTGATTCGACTAGTCCTTACGAGCAGTACTTC CATSDSTSPYEQYF
TRBJ2-1 15 TRBV11-1 once TRBD1 TGTGCCAGCAGTTCGGGACAGGGGAATTTGAATGAGCAGTTCTTC CASSSGQGNLNEQFF
TRBJ1-1 13 TRBV28 . . TGTGCCAGCAGCCCGGGAGGGGGCACTGAAGCTTTCTTT CASSPGGGTEAFF
TRBJ2-1 15 TRBV7-3 . TRBD1 TGTGCCAGCAGCTCCATGGGGGGACAGGGCAGAGAGCAGTTCTTC CASSSMGGQGREQFF
TRBJ2-3 11 TRBV20-1 . . TGCAGTGCTACTAGCACAGATACGCAGTATTTT CSATSTDTQYF
TRBJ1-6 18 TRBV18 few TRBD1 TGTGCCAGCTCTGCGCCGCGGACAGGGGCAGACTATAATTCACCCCTCCACTTT CASSAPRTGADYNSPLHF
TRBJ1-2 15 TRBV5-1 few TRBD1 TGCGCCAGCAGCTCACAGGGGGCAGGACCTAGGGGCTACACCTTC CASSSQGAGPRGYTF
TRBJ1-1 14 TRBV7-9 . . TGTGCCAGCAGCTTAGTCGTCGGTAACACTGAAGCTTTCTTT CASSLVVGNTEAFF
TRBJ1-1 13 TRBV6-1 . . TGTGCCAGCAGTGAAGATGTACGCAGTGAAGCTTTCTTT CASSEDVRSEAFF
TRBJ2-1 16 TRBV20-1 . . TGCAGTGCTAGTGAAGTTGGGGGGGCCAGGTACAATGAGCAGTTCTTC CSASEVGGARYNEQFF
TRBJ1-2 14 TRBV10-3 . . TGTGCCATCAGTGCGACAAGCGGATCCTATGGCTACACCTTC CAISATSGSYGYTF
TRBJ1-2 11 TRBV7-2 . . TGTGCCAGCAGCTTCTCCTATGGCTACACCTTC CASSFSYGYTF
TRBJ2-2 16 TRBV9 . . TGTGCCAGCAGCCCCGACAGGGAAAGACTAGCCGGGGAGCTGTTTTTT CASSPDRERLAGELFF
TRBJ2-3 16 TRBV18 . . TGTGCCAGCTCGGGAGTGGGACAATGGAGCACAGATACGCAGTATTTT CASSGVGQWSTDTQYF
TRBJ2-2 14 TRBV6-4 . . TGTGCCAGCAGGCGGGAATGGGACACCGGGGAGCTGTTTTTT CASRREWDTGELFF
TRBJ1-4 15 TRBV19 . . TGTGCCAGTAATACAGGGTTCCCGGCTAATGAAAAACTGTTTTTT CASNTGFPANEKLFF
TRBJ2-2 15 TRBV5-1 . TRBD2 TGCGCCAGCACGTTAGCGGGAGGGTTCACCGGGGAGCTGTTTTTT CASTLAGGFTGELFF
TRBJ2-7 15 TRBV15 . TRBD2 TGTGCCACCAGCAGAGGGGGCGGGAGAAGTTACGAGCAGTACTTC CATSRGGGRSYEQYF
TRBJ1-6 16 TRBV28 . TRBD1 TGTGCCAGCACCTCACAGGGGGCGAGATTTACTTCACCCCTCCACTTT CASTSQGARFTSPLHF
TRBJ2-3 14 TRBV6-5 . TRBD2 TGTGCCAGCGCAGCGGGAGGTCTTATCGATACGCAGTATTTT CASAAGGLIDTQYF
TRBJ2-2 14 TRBV5-1 . . TGCGCCAGCAGCTTGGCGTTCGAGGGCGGGGAGCTGTTTTTT CASSLAFEGGELFF
TRBJ2-3 15 TRBV30 . TRBD2 TGTGCCTGGAGTCACGGCGGGGGGAGCACAGATACGCAGTATTTT CAWSHGGGSTDTQYF
TRBJ1-2 13 TRBV29-1 . TRBD1 TGCAGCGGGGTCGGCAGGGGGGAGGTTGGCTACACCTTC CSGVGRGEVGYTF
TRBJ2-4 18 TRBV7-2 . TRBD2 TGTGCCAGCAGCTTCGGGACTAGCGGGACAATAGCCAAAAACATTCAGTACTTC CASSFGTSGTIAKNIQYF
TRBJ2-5 11 TRBV5-1 once . TGCGCCAGCAGGGACACGGGGACCCAGTACTTC CASRDTGTQYF
TRBJ1-1 15 TRBV5-1 . TRBD1 TGCGCCAGCAGCTTGGCCGGACAGGCGGGCACTGAAGCTTTCTTT CASSLAGQAGTEAFF
TRBJ2-1 13 TRBV6-5 . TRBD1 TGTGCCAGCAGTTACTCGCTCCGGGACAGACAGTTCTTC CASSYSLRDRQFF
TRBJ2-7 14 TRBV7-2 . TRBD2 TGTGCCAGCAGCATCGGACTAGCGGGGTACGAGCAGTACTTC CASSIGLAGYEQYF
TRBJ1-3 17 TRBV9 . . TGTGCCAGCAGCGTAGATTCCTGGGGCGGCTCTGGAAACACCATATATTTT CASSVDSWGGSGNTIYF
TRBJ1-1 14 TRBV19 once . TGTGCCAGTAGTAGCAGGGGAGAGAACACTGAAGCTTTCTTT CASSSRGENTEAFF
TRBJ1-5 17 TRBV4-3 once TRBD1 TGCGCCAGCAGCCAAGGACTGCCAGGGACAGTCTATCAGCCCCAGCATTTT CASSQGLPGTVYQPQHF
TRBJ1-3 14 TRBV5-6 . . TGTGCCAGCAGCCAGCGGGCATCTGGAAACACCATATATTTT CASSQRASGNTIYF
TRBJ1-4 14 TRBV19 . . TGTGCCTCCCAAGGAGGGGGGGCCCATGAAAAACTGTTTTTT CASQGGGAHEKLFF
TRBJ2-5 15 TRBV2 . TRBD2 TGTGCCAGCAGTCCGGGACTAGCGGGATTGGAGACCCAGTACTTC CASSPGLAGLETQYF
TRBJ2-5 15 TRBV7-6 . . TGTGCCAGCAGCTTAGCGGGAGGTTTAGGAGAGACCCAGTACTTC CASSLAGGLGETQYF
TRBJ2-1 16 TRBV5-1 . TRBD2 TGCGCCAGCAGCTTGGTGACTAGCGGGAAAGTCAATGAGCAGTTCTTC CASSLVTSGKVNEQFF
TRBJ1-3 13 TRBV28 few . TGTGCCAGCAGATCGGGATCTGGAAACACCATATATTTT CASRSGSGNTIYF
TRBJ1-5 16 TRBV2 . TRBD1 TGTGCCAGCAGCCCACGAAGGACAGGGAACAATCAGCCCCAGCATTTT CASSPRRTGNNQPQHF
TRBJ1-1 15 TRBV19 . . TGTGCCAGTAGAACGGTAGATGTGAGAGACACTGAAGCTTTCTTT CASRTVDVRDTEAFF